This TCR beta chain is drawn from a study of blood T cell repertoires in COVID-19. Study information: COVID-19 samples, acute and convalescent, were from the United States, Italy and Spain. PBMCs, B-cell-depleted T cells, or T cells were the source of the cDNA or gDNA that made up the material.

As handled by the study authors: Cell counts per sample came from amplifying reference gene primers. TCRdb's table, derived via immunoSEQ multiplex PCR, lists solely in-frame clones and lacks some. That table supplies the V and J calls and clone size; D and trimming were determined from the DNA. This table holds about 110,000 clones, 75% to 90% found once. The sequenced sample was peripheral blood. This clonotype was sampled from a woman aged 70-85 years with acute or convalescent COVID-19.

The CDR3 spells CASSQVRGAYGYTF. Written as DNA, the CDR3 is TGTGCCAGCAGTCAGGTGCGGGGCGCCTATGGCTACACCTTC. This rearrangement joins TRBV27 to TRBJ1-2, with TRBD1 as a possible D gene (5 bases). V was trimmed by 5 bases and J by 4 bases, leaving 14 bases between them. The CDR3 extends over 14 amino acids. The germline V gene encodes CDR1 MNHEY and CDR2 SMNVEV (reference sequence).